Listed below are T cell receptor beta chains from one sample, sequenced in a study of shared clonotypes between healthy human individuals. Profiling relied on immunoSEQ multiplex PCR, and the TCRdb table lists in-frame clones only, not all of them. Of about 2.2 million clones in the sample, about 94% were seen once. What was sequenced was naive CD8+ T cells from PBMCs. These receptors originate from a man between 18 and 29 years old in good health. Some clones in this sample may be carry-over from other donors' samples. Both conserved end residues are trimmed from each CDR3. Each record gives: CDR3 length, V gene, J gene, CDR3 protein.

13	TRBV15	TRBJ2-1	ATSREAGTANEQF
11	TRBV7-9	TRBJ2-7	ASSLAGGDEQY
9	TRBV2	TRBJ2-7	AGLDGDEQY
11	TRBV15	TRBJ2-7	ATSRSGRYEQY
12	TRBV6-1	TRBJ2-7	ASSEAGLYYEQY
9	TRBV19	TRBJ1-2	ASTQNYGYT
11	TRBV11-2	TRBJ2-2	ASSLIFPGELF
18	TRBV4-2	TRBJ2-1	ASSQQLAGILVGSYNEQF
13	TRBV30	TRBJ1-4	AWSEPGTGYEKLF
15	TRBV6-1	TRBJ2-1	ASSESLLAGFYNEQF